The rows below give T cell receptor beta chains drawn from one sample of a study of blood T cells in healthy people across ages. Each CDR3 protein gets one entry after TCRdb re-called the 5' RACE reads with MiXCR. The sample records hundreds of thousands of distinct CDR3 sequences, roughly 53% being singletons. Sequenced sample: blood. The receptor source for this set is a man aged 55 to 70 in good health. CDR3s include the opening cysteine and the closing phenylalanine or tryptophan. The order of the fields is CDR3 length, J gene, V gene, clone size, D gene, CDR3 protein, CDR3 DNA. D genes are given only for firm matches. Where a row states a size, it is once, few, many or the class of an expanded clone; other rows omit it.

>15|TRBJ2-7|TRBV4-1|NA|NA
CASSQEAGSTYEQYF
TGCGCCAGCAGCCAAGAGGCAGGTTCCACCTACGAGCAGTACTTC
>16|TRBJ1-2|TRBV6-1|NA|NA
CASSEGVGQPFYGYTF
TGTGCCAGCAGTGAAGGGGTCGGACAGCCCTTCTATGGCTACACCTTC
>14|TRBJ2-5|TRBV20-1|once|TRBD2
CSAGIRGGQETQYF
TGCAGTGCTGGAATACGGGGGGGCCAAGAGACCCAGTACTTC
>15|TRBJ2-2|TRBV12-3/TRBV12-4|few|NA
CASSMSGSNTGELFF
TGTGCCAGCAGTATGTCAGGATCGAACACCGGGGAGCTGTTTTTT
>14|TRBJ2-3|TRBV5-6|many|NA
CASSQGFPTDTQYF
TGTGCCAGCAGCCAGGGGTTCCCCACAGATACGCAGTATTTT
>15|TRBJ2-3|TRBV12-3/TRBV12-4|NA|NA
CASSLWGVSTDTQYF
TGTGCCAGCAGTTTATGGGGGGTTAGCACAGATACGCAGTATTTT
>17|TRBJ2-1|TRBV5-1|NA|TRBD2
CASSERGTSGGLSEQFF
TGCGCCAGCAGCGAGCGCGGGACTAGCGGGGGGCTTAGTGAGCAGTTCTTC
>13|TRBJ2-7|TRBV20-1|NA|NA
CSAIYSLSYEQYF
TGCAGTGCCATCTACTCCCTCTCCTACGAGCAGTACTTC
>16|TRBJ2-1|TRBV11-2|NA|TRBD1
CASSLVRGTGRCKQFF
TGTGCCAGCAGCTTAGTCCGAGGGACAGGGAGGTGTAAACAGTTCTTC
>15|TRBJ1-5|TRBV6-1|NA|TRBD1
CASRSGTGRYQPQHF
TGTGCCAGCAGGTCTGGGACAGGGCGATATCAGCCCCAGCATTTT
>15|TRBJ2-1|TRBV7-2|NA|TRBD2
CASSRVAGSYNEQFF
TGTGCCAGCAGCCGCGTAGCGGGGAGCTACAATGAGCAGTTCTTC
>16|TRBJ2-7|TRBV7-2|many|NA
CASSFHPGTTSYEQYF
TGTGCCAGCAGCTTCCACCCAGGGACCACCTCCTACGAGCAGTACTTC
>13|TRBJ2-5|TRBV5-6|few|NA
CASSSPGGETQYF
TGTGCCAGCAGCTCCCCTGGGGGGGAGACCCAGTACTTC
>16|TRBJ2-7|TRBV6-1|NA|TRBD1
CASSLLGQGGGYEQYF
TGTGCCAGCAGCCTCCTCGGACAGGGGGGCGGATACGAGCAGTACTTC
>14|TRBJ2-1|TRBV6-5|NA|TRBD2
CASSILSGGNEQFF
TGTGCCAGCAGTATCTTGTCGGGGGGCAATGAGCAGTTCTTC
>14|TRBJ2-5|TRBV21-1|many|NA
CASSSGQPQETQYF
TGTGCCAGCAGCTCAGGGCAGCCCCAAGAGACCCAGTACTTC
>12|TRBJ1-1|TRBV7-9|NA|NA
CASSLGREEAFF
TGTGCCAGCAGCTTAGGGAGGGAAGAAGCTTTCTTT
>14|TRBJ1-2|TRBV6-1|NA|NA
CASSEGGRSYGYTF
TGTGCCAGCAGTGAAGGGGGGCGGAGCTATGGCTACACCTTC
>16|TRBJ1-2|TRBV7-2|few|NA
CASSLSLGGQSGGYTF
TGTGCCAGCAGCTTATCTTTGGGGGGGCAATCGGGTGGCTACACCTTC
>15|TRBJ2-5|TRBV27|NA|NA
CASTYTGAGQETQYF
TGTGCCAGCACCTATACCGGGGCAGGCCAAGAGACCCAGTACTTC
>14|TRBJ2-7|TRBV6-5|NA|NA
CASSPSWLVYEQYF
TGTGCCAGCAGCCCATCCTGGCTAGTCTACGAGCAGTACTTC
>16|TRBJ1-1|TRBV20-1|NA|NA
CSVRGGASRVWTEAFF
TGCAGTGTTAGAGGGGGGGCAAGTCGGGTTTGGACTGAAGCTTTCTTT
>15|TRBJ1-6|TRBV10-3|once|NA
CAISESAGIGSPLHF
TGTGCCATCAGTGAGTCGGCGGGAATTGGTTCACCCCTCCACTTT
>13|TRBJ1-5|TRBV20-1|NA|NA
CSARDFGSQPQHF
TGCAGTGCTAGAGATTTCGGGTCTCAGCCCCAGCATTTT
>15|TRBJ2-6|TRBV10-1|once|NA
CASLLPTSGANVLTF
TGCGCCAGCCTACTGCCGACCTCTGGGGCCAACGTCCTGACTTTC
>16|TRBJ1-4|TRBV6-5|few|TRBD1
CASRGTGGGRSEKLFF
TGTGCCAGCAGGGGGACAGGGGGTGGTAGGAGTGAAAAACTGTTTTTT
>13|TRBJ1-1|TRBV5-1|few|TRBD1
CASSLGTGVEAFF
TGCGCCAGCAGCCTTGGGACAGGAGTTGAAGCTTTCTTT
>14|TRBJ2-1|TRBV18|NA|TRBD1
CASSPLDRGNEQFF
TGTGCCAGCTCACCCCTCGACAGGGGAAATGAGCAGTTCTTC
>13|TRBJ1-2|TRBV29-1|NA|TRBD1
CSVTRQGAYGYTF
TGCAGCGTTACGCGACAGGGGGCCTATGGCTACACCTTC
>14|TRBJ1-2|TRBV11-2|NA|NA
CASSLSPGFGLYTF
TGTGCCAGCAGCTTAAGTCCGGGATTCGGCCTCTACACCTTC
>13|TRBJ2-7|TRBV5-1|NA|NA
CASSLEIFYEQYF
TGCGCCAGCAGCTTGGAAATCTTCTACGAGCAGTACTTC
>15|TRBJ2-1|TRBV4-2|NA|TRBD2
CASSATSGGANEQFF
TGTGCCAGCAGCGCGACTAGCGGGGGGGCCAATGAGCAGTTCTTC
>11|TRBJ2-3|TRBV29-1|NA|NA
CSVGKEDTQYF
TGCAGCGTGGGGAAGGAGGATACGCAGTATTTT
>18|TRBJ2-1|TRBV20-1|NA|TRBD2
CSARWLAGGPSSYNEQFF
TGCAGTGCTAGATGGCTAGCGGGGGGGCCTAGCTCCTACAATGAGCAGTTCTTC
>15|TRBJ2-3|TRBV28|NA|NA
CASSPSRDSTDTQYF
TGTGCCAGCAGTCCCTCGAGGGACAGCACAGATACGCAGTATTTT
>14|TRBJ1-2|TRBV28|NA|NA
CASIKGRGVDGYTF
TGTGCCAGCATCAAAGGGCGGGGGGTCGATGGCTACACCTTC
>13|TRBJ1-1|TRBV29-1|NA|NA
CSVETGLNTEAFF
TGCAGCGTTGAAACAGGGTTAAACACTGAAGCTTTCTTT
>16|TRBJ1-6|TRBV5-1|NA|TRBD1
CASSLQTGTGHSPLHF
TGCGCCAGCAGCTTGCAAACCGGGACAGGCCATTCACCCCTCCACTTT
>14|TRBJ2-5|TRBV7-2|NA|TRBD1
CASSYQTGQETQYF
TGTGCCAGCAGCTACCAGACAGGGCAAGAGACCCAGTACTTC
>13|TRBJ2-5|TRBV9|NA|NA
CASSLFSEETQYF
TGTGCCAGCAGCCTCTTCTCGGAAGAGACCCAGTACTTC
>16|TRBJ2-1|TRBV28|NA|TRBD1
CASRKETGVYSDEQFF
TGTGCCAGCAGGAAAGAAACAGGGGTTTATTCAGATGAGCAGTTCTTC
>11|TRBJ2-1|TRBV20-1|NA|NA
CSAGDQYEQFF
TGCAGTGCTGGGGACCAGTATGAGCAGTTCTTC
>14|TRBJ1-2|TRBV11-1|NA|TRBD1
CASSRDRGRIGYTF
TGTGCCAGCAGCAGGGACAGGGGGCGAATTGGCTACACCTTC
>12|TRBJ2-1|TRBV25-1|NA|TRBD1
CASNTGGNEQFF
TGTGCCAGCAATACAGGGGGGAATGAGCAGTTCTTC
>13|TRBJ2-6|TRBV2|NA|NA
CASKGTGANVLTF
TGTGCCAGCAAGGGGACCGGGGCCAACGTCCTGACTTTC
>16|TRBJ2-3|TRBV15|NA|NA
CATSEGGTVGTDMQYF
TGTGCCACCAGCGAGGGGGGGACTGTGGGTACAGATATGCAGTATTTT
>15|TRBJ2-4|TRBV6-5|once|TRBD2
CVSSGRLAGPEIQYF
TGTGTCAGCAGTGGCCGACTAGCGGGGCCAGAAATTCAGTACTTC
>13|TRBJ2-5|TRBV12-3/TRBV12-4|NA|NA
CASSLNNQETQYF
TGTGCCAGCAGTTTGAACAACCAAGAGACCCAGTACTTC
>13|TRBJ2-7|TRBV12-3/TRBV12-4|few|TRBD1
CASSGTGSYEQYF
TGTGCCAGCAGCGGGACAGGGTCCTACGAGCAGTACTTC
>18|TRBJ1-1|TRBV12-3/TRBV12-4|few|NA
CASSFQPGDLLSNTEAFF
TGTGCCAGCAGTTTTCAGCCTGGGGATCTCTTAAGCAACACTGAAGCTTTCTTT
>15|TRBJ1-5|TRBV11-2|once|TRBD1
CASSWDRGRNQPQHF
TGTGCCAGCAGCTGGGACAGGGGTCGCAATCAGCCCCAGCATTTT
>15|TRBJ2-1|TRBV28|NA|TRBD2
CASSPGGVRSNEQFF
TGTGCCAGCAGTCCCGGGGGGGTGAGAAGCAATGAGCAGTTCTTC
>15|TRBJ1-1|TRBV15|NA|NA
CATGRDHPLNTEAFF
TGTGCCACCGGCAGAGATCACCCACTGAACACTGAAGCTTTCTTT